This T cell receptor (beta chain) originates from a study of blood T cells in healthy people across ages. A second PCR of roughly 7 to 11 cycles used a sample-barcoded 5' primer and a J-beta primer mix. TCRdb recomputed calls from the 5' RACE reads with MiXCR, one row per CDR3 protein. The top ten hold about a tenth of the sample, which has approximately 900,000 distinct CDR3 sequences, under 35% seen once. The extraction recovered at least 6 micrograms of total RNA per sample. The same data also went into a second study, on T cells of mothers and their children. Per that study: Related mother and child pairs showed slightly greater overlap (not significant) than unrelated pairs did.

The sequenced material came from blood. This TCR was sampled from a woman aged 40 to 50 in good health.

The CDR3 reads CASSFRRAEQFF. The CDR3 nucleotides are TGTGCCAGCAGCTTTCGACGGGCCGAGCAGTTCTTC. The V call is TRBV11-1, the J call TRBJ2-1, with D uncertain. Germline V CDR1 and CDR2: SGHAT, FQDESV (reference sequence). V lost 3 bases and J 10 bases, leaving 10 bases between the germline ends. This CDR3 spans 12 amino acids. The full variable domain, in which reference TRBV11-1 and TRBJ2-1 provide the parts outside the CDR3, is EAEVAQSPRYKITEKSQAVAFWCDPISGHATLYWYRQILGQGPELLVQFQDESVVDDSQLPKDRFSAERLKGVDSTLKIQPAELGDSAMYLCASSFRRAEQFFGPGTRLTVL.